The present entry profiles one T cell receptor beta chain with its context. This sample is part of a study of T cell changes during pregnancy in multiple sclerosis. Using immunoSEQ multiplex PCR, the repertoire was profiled, and TCRdb retains in-frame clones only, with some absent. The table includes approximately 74,000 clones, around nine tenths detected once. There are 14 residues in the CDR3. The germline V gene has CDR1 SGHRS and CDR2 YFSETQ. Between the trimmed V and J ends, which lost 0 bases and 7 bases, there was a span of 11 bases. The chain uses TRBV5-1 and TRBJ1-5; the D gene is possibly TRBD1 (5 bases). This clonotype was obtained from a female donor with multiple sclerosis, enrolled in a pregnancy study. The source was peripheral blood, collected before pregnancy. The CDR3 sequence: CASSLGTSWQPQHF. The CDR3 coding sequence is TGCGCCAGCAGCTTGGGGACATCATGGCAGCCCCAGCATTTT.